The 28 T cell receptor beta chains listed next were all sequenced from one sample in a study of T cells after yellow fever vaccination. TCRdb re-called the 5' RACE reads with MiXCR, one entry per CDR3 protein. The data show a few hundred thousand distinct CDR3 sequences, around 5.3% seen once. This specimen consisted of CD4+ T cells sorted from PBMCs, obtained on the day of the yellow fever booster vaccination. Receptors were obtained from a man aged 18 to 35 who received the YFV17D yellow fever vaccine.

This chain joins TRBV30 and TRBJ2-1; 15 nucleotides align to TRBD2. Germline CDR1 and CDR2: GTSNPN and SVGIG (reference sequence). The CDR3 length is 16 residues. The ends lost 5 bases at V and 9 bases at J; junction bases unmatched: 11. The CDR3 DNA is TGTGCCTGGTCTTTGGGACTAGCGGGGGGAGGGGCTGAGCAGTTCTTC. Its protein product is CAWSLGLAGGGAEQFF.

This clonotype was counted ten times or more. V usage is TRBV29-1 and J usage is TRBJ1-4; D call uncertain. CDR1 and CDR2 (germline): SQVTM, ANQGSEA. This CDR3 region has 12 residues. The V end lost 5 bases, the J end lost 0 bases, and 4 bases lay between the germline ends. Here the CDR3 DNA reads TGCAGCGTTAGAGCAACTAATGAAAAACTGTTTTTT. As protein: CSVRATNEKLFF.

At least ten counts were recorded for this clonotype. The CDR3 sequence is CASRSPPGSTDTQYF. The CDR3 bases are TGTGCCAGCAGATCACCCCCTGGTAGCACAGATACGCAGTATTTT. The chain recombines TRBV9 with TRBJ2-3; D remains ambiguous. This CDR3 spans 15 amino acids. CDR1 is SGDLS, CDR2 YYNGEE, per germline. V was pared by 5 bases and J by 0 bases, with 13 bases between.

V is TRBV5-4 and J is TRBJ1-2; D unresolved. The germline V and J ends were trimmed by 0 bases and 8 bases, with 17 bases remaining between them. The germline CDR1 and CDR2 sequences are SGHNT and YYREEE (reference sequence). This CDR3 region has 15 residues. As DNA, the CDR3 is TGTGCCAGCAGCTTGGTCATGCCGACCGGCGGAGGCTACACCTTC. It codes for CASSLVMPTGGGYTF. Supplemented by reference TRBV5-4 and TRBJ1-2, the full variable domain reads ETGVTQSPTHLIKTRGQQVTLRCSSQSGHNTVSWYQQALGQGPQFIFQYYREEENGRGNFPPRFSGLQFPNYSSELNVNALELDDSALYLCASSLVMPTGGGYTFGSGTRLTVV.

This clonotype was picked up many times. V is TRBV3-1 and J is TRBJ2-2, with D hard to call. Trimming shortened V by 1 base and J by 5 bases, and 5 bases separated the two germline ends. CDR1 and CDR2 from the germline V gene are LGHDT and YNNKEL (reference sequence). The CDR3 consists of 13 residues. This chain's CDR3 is CASSQVGTGELFF. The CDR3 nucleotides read TGTGCCAGCAGCCAAGTCGGGACCGGGGAGCTGTTTTTT.

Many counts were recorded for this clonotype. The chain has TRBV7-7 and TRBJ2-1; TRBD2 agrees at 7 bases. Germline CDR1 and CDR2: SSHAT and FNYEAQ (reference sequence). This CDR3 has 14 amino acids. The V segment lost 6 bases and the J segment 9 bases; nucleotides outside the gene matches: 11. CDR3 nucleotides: TGTGCCAGCAGTCCCGGACTCCCGGGAGGTGAGCAGTTCTTC. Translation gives CASSPGLPGGEQFF.

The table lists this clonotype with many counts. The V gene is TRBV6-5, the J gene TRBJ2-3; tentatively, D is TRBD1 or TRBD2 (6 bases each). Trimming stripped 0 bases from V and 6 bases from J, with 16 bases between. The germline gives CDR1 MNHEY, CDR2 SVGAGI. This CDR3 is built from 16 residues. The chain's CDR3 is CASSYSPRGAYDTQYF. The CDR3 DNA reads TGTGCCAGCAGTTACTCCCCAAGGGGGGCGTACGATACGCAGTATTTT.

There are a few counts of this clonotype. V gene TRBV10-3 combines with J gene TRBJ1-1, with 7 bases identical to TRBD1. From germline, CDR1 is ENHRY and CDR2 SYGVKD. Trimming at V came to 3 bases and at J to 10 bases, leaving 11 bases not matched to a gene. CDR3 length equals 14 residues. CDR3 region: CAISDPLMTGIAFF. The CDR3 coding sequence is TGTGCCATCAGTGACCCGTTGATGACAGGGATAGCTTTCTTT.

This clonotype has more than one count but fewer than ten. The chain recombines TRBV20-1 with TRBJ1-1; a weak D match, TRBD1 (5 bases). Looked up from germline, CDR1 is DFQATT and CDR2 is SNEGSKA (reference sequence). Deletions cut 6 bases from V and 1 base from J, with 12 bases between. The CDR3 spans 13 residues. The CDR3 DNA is TGCAGTGCAACCCGGGACGGGAACACTGAAGCTTTCTTT. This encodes CSATRDGNTEAFF.

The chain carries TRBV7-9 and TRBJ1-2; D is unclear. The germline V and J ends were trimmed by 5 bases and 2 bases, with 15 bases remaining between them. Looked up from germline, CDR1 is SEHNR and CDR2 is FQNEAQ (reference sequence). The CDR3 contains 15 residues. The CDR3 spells CASSPPATENYGYTF. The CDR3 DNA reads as TGTGCCAGCAGCCCCCCGGCAACCGAAAACTATGGCTACACCTTC.

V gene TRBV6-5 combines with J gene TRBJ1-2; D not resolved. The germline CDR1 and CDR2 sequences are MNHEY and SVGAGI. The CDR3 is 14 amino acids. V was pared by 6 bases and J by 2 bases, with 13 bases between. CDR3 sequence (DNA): TGTGCCAGCAGCCCTAGGCGGGAGAACTATGGCTACACCTTC. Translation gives CASSPRRENYGYTF.

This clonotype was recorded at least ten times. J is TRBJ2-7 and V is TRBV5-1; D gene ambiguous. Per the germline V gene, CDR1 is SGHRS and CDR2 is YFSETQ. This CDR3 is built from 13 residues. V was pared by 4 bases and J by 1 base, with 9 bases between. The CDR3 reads CASSPEPSYEQYF. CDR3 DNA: TGCGCCAGCAGCCCTGAGCCGTCCTACGAGCAGTACTTC.

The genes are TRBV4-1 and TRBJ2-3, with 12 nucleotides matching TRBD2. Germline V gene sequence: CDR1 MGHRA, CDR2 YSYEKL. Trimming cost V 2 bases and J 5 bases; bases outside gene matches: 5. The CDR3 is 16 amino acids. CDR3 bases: TGCGCCAGCAGCCAACCGACTAGCGGGGGCAAAGATACGCAGTATTTT. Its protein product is CASSQPTSGGKDTQYF.

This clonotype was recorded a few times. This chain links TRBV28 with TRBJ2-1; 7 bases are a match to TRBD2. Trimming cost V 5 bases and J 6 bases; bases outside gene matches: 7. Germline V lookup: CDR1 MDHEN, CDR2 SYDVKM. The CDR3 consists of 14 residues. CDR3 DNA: TGTGCCAGCAGTCCGGGGGGTACTACCAATGAGCAGTTCTTC. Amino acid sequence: CASSPGGTTNEQFF. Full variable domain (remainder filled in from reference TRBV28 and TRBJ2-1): DVKVTQSSRYLVKRTGEKVFLECVQDMDHENMFWYRQDPGLGLRLIYFSYDVKMKEKGDIPEGYSVSREKKERFSLILESASTNQTSMYLCASSPGGTTNEQFFGPGTRLTVL.

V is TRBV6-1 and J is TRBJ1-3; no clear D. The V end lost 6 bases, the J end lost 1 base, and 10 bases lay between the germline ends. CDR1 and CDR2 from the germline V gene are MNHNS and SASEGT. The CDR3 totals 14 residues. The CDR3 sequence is CASSLGISGNTIYF. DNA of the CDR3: TGTGCCAGCAGCCTGGGAATTTCTGGAAACACCATATATTTT.

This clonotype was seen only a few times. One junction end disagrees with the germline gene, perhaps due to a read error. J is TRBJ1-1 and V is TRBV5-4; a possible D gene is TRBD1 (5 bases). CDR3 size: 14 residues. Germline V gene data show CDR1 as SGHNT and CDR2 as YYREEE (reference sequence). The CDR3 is CASSLGPPNTEAFF. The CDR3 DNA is TGTGCCAGCAGTTTGGGACCGCCGAACACTGAAGCTTTCTTT.

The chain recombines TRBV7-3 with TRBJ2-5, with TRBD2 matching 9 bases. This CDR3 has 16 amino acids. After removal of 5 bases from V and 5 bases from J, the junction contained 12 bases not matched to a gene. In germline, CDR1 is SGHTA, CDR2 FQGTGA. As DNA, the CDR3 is TGTGCCAGCAGCCTGGACAGGCGGGAGGGTGGGGAGACCCAGTACTTC. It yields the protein CASSLDRREGGETQYF.

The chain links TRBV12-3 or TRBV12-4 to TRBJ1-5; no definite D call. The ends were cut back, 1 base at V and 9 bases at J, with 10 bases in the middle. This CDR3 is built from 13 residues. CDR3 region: CASSLEGLGPQHF. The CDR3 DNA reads TGTGCCAGCAGTTTAGAGGGCTTAGGGCCCCAGCATTTT.

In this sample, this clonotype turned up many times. As DNA, the CDR3 is TGTGCCAGCAGTCCCGGGACCAACTTTGAGTATTTT. Its protein is CASSPGTNFEYF. The J gene is TRBJ2-3, the V gene TRBV7-8; D is perhaps TRBD1 or TRBD2 (5 bases each). The ends were cut back, 6 bases at V and 13 bases at J, with 17 bases in the middle. The CDR3 length is 12 residues. Per germline, CDR1 SGHVS and CDR2 FQNEAQ. Complete variable domain (other parts from reference TRBV7-8 and TRBJ2-3): GAGVSQSPRYKVAKRGQDVALRCDPISGHVSLFWYQQALGQGPEFLTYFQNEAQLDKSGLPSDRFFAERPEGSVSTLKIQRTQQEDSAVYLCASSPGTNFEYFGPGTRLTVL.

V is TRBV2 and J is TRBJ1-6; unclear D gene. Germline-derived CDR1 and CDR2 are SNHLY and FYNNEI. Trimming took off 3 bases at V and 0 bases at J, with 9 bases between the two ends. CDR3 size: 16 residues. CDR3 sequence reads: CASSDERSSYNSPLHF. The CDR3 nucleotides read TGTGCCAGCAGTGATGAGCGGAGCTCCTATAATTCACCCCTCCACTTT.

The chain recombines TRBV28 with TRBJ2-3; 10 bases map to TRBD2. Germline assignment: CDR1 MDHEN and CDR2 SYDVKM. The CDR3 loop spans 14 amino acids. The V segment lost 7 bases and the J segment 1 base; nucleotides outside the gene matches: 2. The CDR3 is CASKRGGRTDTQYF. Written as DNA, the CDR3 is TGTGCCAGCAAGCGGGGGGGCCGCACAGATACGCAGTATTTT.

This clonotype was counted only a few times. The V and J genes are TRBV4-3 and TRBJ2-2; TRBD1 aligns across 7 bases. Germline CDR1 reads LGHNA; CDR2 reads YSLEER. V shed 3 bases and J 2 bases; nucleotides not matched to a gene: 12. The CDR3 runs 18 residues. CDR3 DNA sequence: TGCGCCAGCAGCCATGTACTGGGACAGCCGCAAAACACCGGGGAGCTGTTTTTT. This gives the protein CASSHVLGQPQNTGELFF.

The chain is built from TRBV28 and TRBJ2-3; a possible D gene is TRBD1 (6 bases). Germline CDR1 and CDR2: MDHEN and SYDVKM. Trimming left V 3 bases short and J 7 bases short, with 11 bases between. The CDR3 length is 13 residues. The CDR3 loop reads CASSFRGRYTQYF. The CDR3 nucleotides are TGTGCCAGCAGTTTCAGGGGACGGTATACGCAGTATTTT.

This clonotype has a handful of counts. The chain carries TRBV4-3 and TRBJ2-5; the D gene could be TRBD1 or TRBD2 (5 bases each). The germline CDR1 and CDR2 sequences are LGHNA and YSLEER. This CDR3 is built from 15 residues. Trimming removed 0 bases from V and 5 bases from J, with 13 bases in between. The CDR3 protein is CASSQDGGRVETQYF. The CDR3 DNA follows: TGCGCCAGCAGCCAAGATGGAGGCAGGGTTGAGACCCAGTACTTC.

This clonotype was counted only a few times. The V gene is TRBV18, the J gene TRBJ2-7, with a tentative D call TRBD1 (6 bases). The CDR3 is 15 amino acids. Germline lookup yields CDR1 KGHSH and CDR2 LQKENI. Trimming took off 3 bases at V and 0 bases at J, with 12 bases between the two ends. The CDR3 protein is CASSPGQSFSYEQYF. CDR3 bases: TGTGCCAGCTCACCCGGACAGAGTTTCTCCTACGAGCAGTACTTC. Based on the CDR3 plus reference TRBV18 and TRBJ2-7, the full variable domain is NAGVMQNPRHLVRRRGQEARLRCSPMKGHSHVYWYRQLPEEGLKFMVYLQKENIIDESGMPKERFSAEFPKEGPSILRIQQVVRGDSAAYFCASSPGQSFSYEQYFGPGTRLTVT.

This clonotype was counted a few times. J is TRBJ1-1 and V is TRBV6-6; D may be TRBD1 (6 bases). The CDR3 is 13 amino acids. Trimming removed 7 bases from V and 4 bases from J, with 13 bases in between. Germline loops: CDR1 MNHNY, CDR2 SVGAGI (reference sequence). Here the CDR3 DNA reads TGTGCCAGCAACCCACAGGGTCCCACTGAAGCTTTCTTT. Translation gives CASNPQGPTEAFF.

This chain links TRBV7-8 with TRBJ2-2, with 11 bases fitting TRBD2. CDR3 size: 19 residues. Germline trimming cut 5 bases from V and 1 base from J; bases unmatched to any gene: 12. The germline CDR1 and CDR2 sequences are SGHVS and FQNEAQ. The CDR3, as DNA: TGTGCCAGCAGCCGTCGCGCACTAGCGGGAGAGCTGAACACCGGGGAGCTGTTTTTT. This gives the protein CASSRRALAGELNTGELFF.

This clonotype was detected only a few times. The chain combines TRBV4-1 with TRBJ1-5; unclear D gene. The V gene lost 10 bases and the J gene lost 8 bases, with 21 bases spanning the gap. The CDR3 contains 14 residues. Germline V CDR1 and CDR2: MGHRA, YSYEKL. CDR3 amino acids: CATALGPLNEPQHF. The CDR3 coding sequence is TGCGCCACCGCCCTTGGACCTCTGAATGAGCCCCAGCATTTT.